Here is one T cell receptor beta chain with its context. What it binds is unknown. The entry originates in a study of shared clonotypes between healthy human individuals. Findings and caveats of the study: The study's rarefaction showed incomplete sorted-subset sequencing despite large depth.

CD45RO-negative cells were positively selected for CCR7, leaving out terminally differentiated effector memory CD45RA+ cells. Trimming cost V 6 bases and J 7 bases, with 13 bases left between them. CDR1 and CDR2 from the germline V gene are MDHEN and SYDVKM. This CDR3 is 12 amino acids long. In the authors' methods: Sequence data from immunoSEQ were junction-only and lacked quality scores; consequently, filtering differed. Assay: immunoSEQ multiplex PCR; the TCRdb copy retains only in-frame clones and omits some. From that table come the V and J calls and clone size; the DNA was used to work out D and trimming. Here the sample spans under 700,000 clones, roughly 95% being singletons.

The sample was naive CD8+ T cells sorted from blood. This chain uses TRBV28 with TRBJ2-7, with D unclear. The clonotype was recovered from a woman in her twenties or thirties in good health. CDR3 coding DNA: TGTGCCAGCAGCCTAGGGTCCAGGGAGCAGTACTTC. Encoded protein: CASSLGSREQYF.